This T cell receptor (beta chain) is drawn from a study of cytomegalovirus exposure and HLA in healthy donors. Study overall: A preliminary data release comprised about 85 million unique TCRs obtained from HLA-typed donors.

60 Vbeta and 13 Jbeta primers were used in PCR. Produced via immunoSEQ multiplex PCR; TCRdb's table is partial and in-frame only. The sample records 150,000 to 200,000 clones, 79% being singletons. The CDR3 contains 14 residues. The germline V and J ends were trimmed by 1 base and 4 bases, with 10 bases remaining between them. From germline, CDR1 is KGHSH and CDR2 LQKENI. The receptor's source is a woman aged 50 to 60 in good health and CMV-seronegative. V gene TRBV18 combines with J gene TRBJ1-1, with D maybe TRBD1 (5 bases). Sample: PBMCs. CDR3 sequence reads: CASSPLDRGTEAFF. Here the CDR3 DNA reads TGTGCCAGCTCACCACTTGACAGAGGCACTGAAGCTTTCTTT.